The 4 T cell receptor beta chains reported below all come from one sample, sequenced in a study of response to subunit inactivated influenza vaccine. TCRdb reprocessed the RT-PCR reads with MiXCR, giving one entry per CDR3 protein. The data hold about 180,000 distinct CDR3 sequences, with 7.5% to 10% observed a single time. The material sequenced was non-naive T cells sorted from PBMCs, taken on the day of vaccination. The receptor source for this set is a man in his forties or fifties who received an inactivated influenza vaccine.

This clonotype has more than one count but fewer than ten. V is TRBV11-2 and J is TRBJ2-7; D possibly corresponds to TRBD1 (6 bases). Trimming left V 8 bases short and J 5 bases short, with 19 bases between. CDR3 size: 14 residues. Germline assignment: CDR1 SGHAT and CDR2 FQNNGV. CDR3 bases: TGTGCCAGCGGATCCGGACAGCTCGAACACGAGCAGTACTTC. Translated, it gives CASGSGQLEHEQYF. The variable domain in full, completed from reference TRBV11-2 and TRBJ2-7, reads EAGVAQSPRYKIIEKRQSVAFWCNPISGHATLYWYQQILGQGPKLLIQFQNNGVVDDSQLPKDRFSAERLKGVDSTLKIQPAKLEDSAVYLCASGSGQLEHEQYFGPGTRLTVT.

CDR3 sequence reads: CASRKMAGGPDEQYF. As DNA, the CDR3 is TGCGCCAGCCGCAAAATGGCGGGAGGGCCCGACGAGCAGTACTTC. The V and J genes are TRBV5-1 and TRBJ2-7; TRBD2 matches at 9 bases. CDR1 and CDR2 from the germline V gene are SGHRS and YFSETQ. The CDR3 is 15 residues long. The V and J ends lost 7 bases and 5 bases, in that order; junction bases with no gene match: 13. The entire variable domain, with the rest obtained from reference TRBV5-1 and TRBJ2-7, is as follows: KAGVTQTPRYLIKTRGQQVTLSCSPISGHRSVSWYQQTPGQGLQFLFEYFSETQRNKGNFPGRFSGRQFSNSRSEMNVSTLELGDSALYLCASRKMAGGPDEQYFGPGTRLTVT.

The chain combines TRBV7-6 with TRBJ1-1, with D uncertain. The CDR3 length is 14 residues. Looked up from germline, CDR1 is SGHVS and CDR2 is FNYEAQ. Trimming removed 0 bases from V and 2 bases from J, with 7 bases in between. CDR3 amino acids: CASSLAVGNTEAFF. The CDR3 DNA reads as TGTGCCAGCAGCTTAGCGGTCGGCAACACTGAAGCTTTCTTT.

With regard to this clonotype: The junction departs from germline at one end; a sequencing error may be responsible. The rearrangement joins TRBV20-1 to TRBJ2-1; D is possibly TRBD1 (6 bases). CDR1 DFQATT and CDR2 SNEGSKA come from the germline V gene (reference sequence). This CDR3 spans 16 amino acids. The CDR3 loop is CCARDWQGNSYNEQFF. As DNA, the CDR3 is TGCTGTGCTAGAGATTGGCAGGGGAACTCCTACAATGAGCAGTTCTTC.